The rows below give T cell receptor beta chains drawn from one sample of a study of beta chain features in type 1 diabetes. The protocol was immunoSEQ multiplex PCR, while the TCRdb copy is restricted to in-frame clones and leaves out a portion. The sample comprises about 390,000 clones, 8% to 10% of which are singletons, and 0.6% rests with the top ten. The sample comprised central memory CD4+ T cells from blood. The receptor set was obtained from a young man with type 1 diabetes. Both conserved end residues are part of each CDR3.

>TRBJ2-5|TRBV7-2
CASSLLETQYF
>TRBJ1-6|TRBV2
CASSVGVSPLHF
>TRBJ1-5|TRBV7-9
CASSKNQKEPQHF
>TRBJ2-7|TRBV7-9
CASSLKRGSREQYF
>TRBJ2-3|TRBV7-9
CASSFGVNTDTQYF
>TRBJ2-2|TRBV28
CASSLNGGTGELFF
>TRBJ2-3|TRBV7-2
CASSSRGTRADTQYF
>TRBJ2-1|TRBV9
CASSVEVFPSNEQFF
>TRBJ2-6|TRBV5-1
CASRLTGQSSGANVLTF
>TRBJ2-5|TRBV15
CATSRGSGPETQYF
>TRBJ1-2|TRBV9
CASSTGQGFNYGYTF
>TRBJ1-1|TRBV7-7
CARDVENKAFF
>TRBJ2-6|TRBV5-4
CASKTDLSGANVLTF
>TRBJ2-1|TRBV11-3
CASSLGGSSSYNEQFF
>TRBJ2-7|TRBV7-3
CASRSDRTSYEQYF
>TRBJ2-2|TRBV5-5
CASSQQNGELFF
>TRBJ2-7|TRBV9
CASSGRGTSYEQYF
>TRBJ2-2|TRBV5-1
CASSAGANTGELFF
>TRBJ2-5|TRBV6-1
CATSPPQETQYF
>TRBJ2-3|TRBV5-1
CASSFNRGSGTDTQYF
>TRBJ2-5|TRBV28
CASNRRTSGNQETQYF
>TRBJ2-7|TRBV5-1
CASSPLTGGAYEQYF
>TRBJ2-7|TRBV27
CATGTRGHEQYF
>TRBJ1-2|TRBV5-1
CASSLGQLNYGYTF
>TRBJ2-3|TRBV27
CASSPYYQGGSTDTQYF
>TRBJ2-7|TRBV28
CASNPPGTSYEQYF
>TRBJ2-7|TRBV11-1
CASSFYEGGWSEQYF
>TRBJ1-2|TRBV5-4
CASSLDRAGPPTYGYTF
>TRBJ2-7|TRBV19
CASSFPGISYEQYF
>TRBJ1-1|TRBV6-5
CASSAQGWNTEAFF
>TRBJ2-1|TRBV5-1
CASSLGSGRANVGEQFF
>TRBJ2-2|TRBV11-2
CASSFSGANTGELFF
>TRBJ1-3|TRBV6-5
CASSYGTQESTIYF
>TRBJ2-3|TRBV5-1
CASSRGRPGQGMDTQYF
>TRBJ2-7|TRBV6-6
CASRESGLPHEQYF
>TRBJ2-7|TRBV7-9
CASSYSGTLGEQYF
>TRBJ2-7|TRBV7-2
CASSQATGPYEQYF
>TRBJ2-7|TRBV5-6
CASSGSLSGAYEQYF
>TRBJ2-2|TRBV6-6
CASILQGVNTGELFF
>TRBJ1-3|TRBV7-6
CASSLEVGGPGNTIYF